The rows below give T cell receptor beta chains drawn from one sample of a study of monozygotic twins with cystic fibrosis. Profiling relied on immunoSEQ multiplex PCR, and the TCRdb table lists in-frame clones only, not all of them. The table records some 33,000 clones, approximately 90% of them present only once. Sequencing was carried out using blood. The source is a boy aged 2 to 10 with cystic fibrosis. The CDR3 runs from the conserved cysteine through the conserved F or W. Each record gives: J gene, D gene, V gene, clone size, CDR3 DNA, CDR3 protein. A D gene is named only where the DNA matches it firmly. Some rows mark clone size as missing; the rest say once, few, many or name a class of expanded clone.

TRBJ2-3,NA,TRBV5-1,once,TGCGCCAGCTCAGCCGGGGGGCCCCTGGCAGATACGCAGTATTTT,CASSAGGPLADTQYF
TRBJ2-7,NA,TRBV7-2,NA,TGTGCCAGCAGCCCGGGACGGCTCACCTACGAGCAGTACTTC,CASSPGRLTYEQYF
TRBJ1-2,NA,TRBV18,NA,TGTGCCAGCTCACCACTAGGGAGAGGGGAGAACTATGGCTACACCTTC,CASSPLGRGENYGYTF
TRBJ1-5,TRBD1,TRBV4-1,NA,TGCGCCAGCAGCCAAGACGGGACAGGGTACCAGCCCCAGCATTTT,CASSQDGTGYQPQHF
TRBJ1-3,NA,TRBV11-3,NA,TGTGCCAGCAGCTTAGCCTCCGGGGCCTTCTCTGGAAACACCATATATTTT,CASSLASGAFSGNTIYF
TRBJ2-7,NA,TRBV6-1,NA,TGTGCCAGCAGTGAGTCAGGAGGTAGAAACGAGCAGTACTTC,CASSESGGRNEQYF
TRBJ1-4,TRBD1,TRBV7-7,NA,TGTGCTAGCAGCCAGGGACAGCTAAGCAATGAGCTGTTTTTT,CASSQGQLSNELFF
TRBJ1-6,NA,TRBV6-1,NA,TGTGCCAGCAGTGGGGCCTACATCGGCGAGAGTTCACCCCTCCACTTT,CASSGAYIGESSPLHF
TRBJ2-5,NA,TRBV4-2,NA,TGTGCCAGCAGCCAAGAAGGCTACCAAGAGACCCAGTACTTC,CASSQEGYQETQYF
TRBJ1-5,NA,TRBV19,few,TGTGCCAGTAGTATAAGCAGGGTCCGCAATCAGCCCCAGCATTTT,CASSISRVRNQPQHF
TRBJ1-4,NA,TRBV5-1,NA,TGCGCCAGCAGCTTGCGAGGCTTTAATGAAAAACTGTTTTTT,CASSLRGFNEKLFF
TRBJ2-1,TRBD2,TRBV10-3,once,TGTGCCATCAGTTTCGGGACTAGCGGGGAGACCTACAATGAGCAGTTCTTC,CAISFGTSGETYNEQFF
TRBJ2-7,NA,TRBV19,once,TGTGCCAGTAGTATCGGTCGGATAGCCGGGACGGGCCCCTACGAGCAGTACTTC,CASSIGRIAGTGPYEQYF
TRBJ1-5,NA,TRBV7-8,NA,TGTGCCAGCAGCTTAACGGACGGGAACAATCAGCCCCAGCATTTT,CASSLTDGNNQPQHF
TRBJ2-3,TRBD1,TRBV6-1,NA,TGTGCCAGCAGTGAAGGACAGGGTGCAGATACGCAGTATTTT,CASSEGQGADTQYF
TRBJ1-1,TRBD1,TRBV5-1,NA,TGCGCCAGCAGCTTCCTACCTCCGGGACAGGGGAGTAACACTGAAGCTTTCTTT,CASSFLPPGQGSNTEAFF
TRBJ2-7,NA,TRBV4-1,NA,TGCGCCAGCAGCCCCGCAAGTGGGGGGTCCTACGAGCAGTACTTC,CASSPASGGSYEQYF
TRBJ2-1,TRBD2,TRBV7-9,once,TGTGCCAGCAGCTTACTGGGACTAGCGGGTTTTGGTGAGCAGTTCTTC,CASSLLGLAGFGEQFF
TRBJ2-3,TRBD1,TRBV4-2,NA,TGTGCCAGCAGCCAAGAAAGGGGGCAAGCAGATACGCAGTATTTT,CASSQERGQADTQYF
TRBJ1-1,NA,TRBV7-9,NA,TGTGCCAGCACCGCGGGGGGCATACATATGAACACTGAAGCTTTCTTT,CASTAGGIHMNTEAFF
TRBJ1-6,TRBD1,TRBV27,NA,TGTGCCAGCAGCCCCGGGACAGCTAATTCACCCCTCCACTTT,CASSPGTANSPLHF
TRBJ1-4,TRBD1,TRBV18,NA,TGTGCCAGCTCACTAAGGACAGGGGAAGATGAAAAACTGTTTTTT,CASSLRTGEDEKLFF
TRBJ1-1,TRBD1,TRBV19,NA,TGTGCCAGTAGTATCTACAGGGGCCGGAACACTGAAGCTTTCTTT,CASSIYRGRNTEAFF
TRBJ1-1,NA,TRBV6-6,once,TGTGCCAGCAGTTACGGGGCATCGGGTACTGAAGCTTTCTTT,CASSYGASGTEAFF
TRBJ2-7,TRBD1,TRBV6-5,NA,TGTGCCAGCAGTCGACAGGGCTACGAGCAGTACTTC,CASSRQGYEQYF
TRBJ2-7,NA,TRBV5-6,NA,TGTGCCAGCAGCAGCCTCCGGGGGATCTACGAGCAGTACTTC,CASSSLRGIYEQYF
TRBJ2-2,NA,TRBV2,NA,TGTGCCAGCAGTGTTGAGGGGTGGGACACCGGGGAGCTGTTTTTT,CASSVEGWDTGELFF
TRBJ2-7,NA,TRBV27,NA,TGTGCCAGCAGTAAAGGCTACGAGCAGTACTTC,CASSKGYEQYF
TRBJ1-5,NA,TRBV5-1,NA,TGCGCCAGCAGCTTGGTTGGGGCACGACCCATTAATCAGCCCCAGCATTTT,CASSLVGARPINQPQHF
TRBJ1-5,TRBD1,TRBV19,NA,TGTGCCAGCCGCAGGGGACAGGGGGGCAATCAGCCCCAGCATTTT,CASRRGQGGNQPQHF
TRBJ2-1,NA,TRBV2,NA,TGTGCCAGCAGTGGCGGGGGAGACAGGGACAATGAGCAGTTCTTC,CASSGGGDRDNEQFF
TRBJ1-1,TRBD1,TRBV5-5,NA,TGTGCCAGCAGCCAAACGGGACAGGGGGGCAGTAAGGGAGCTTTCTTT,CASSQTGQGGSKGAFF
TRBJ1-2,NA,TRBV4-3,NA,TGCGCCAGCAGCGAAGAAGCACGGCCTTCTAACTATGGCTACACCTTC,CASSEEARPSNYGYTF
TRBJ2-2,TRBD2,TRBV6-6,once,TGTGCCAGCAGTTACCGTGCGGGGGGGCTCGGGGAGCTGTTTTTT,CASSYRAGGLGELFF
TRBJ1-2,NA,TRBV19,NA,TGTGCCAGCACTGACACAGGGTTCGGCTATGGCTACACCTTC,CASTDTGFGYGYTF
TRBJ1-5,NA,TRBV6-1,NA,TGTGCCAGCAATGAAGATTTCCCACTTGGGCAGCCCCAGCATTTT,CASNEDFPLGQPQHF
TRBJ2-7,NA,TRBV5-1,NA,TGCGCCAGCAGCTCGGGACACTCCTACGAGCAGTACTTC,CASSSGHSYEQYF
TRBJ1-1,TRBD1,TRBV19,NA,TGTGCCAGTAGTATAGGCGGGACAGAGAACACTGAAGCTTTCTTT,CASSIGGTENTEAFF
TRBJ1-1,NA,TRBV27,NA,TGTGCCGCAAGGGCCTTCGGGGCGTTAAGAAACACTGAAGCTTTCTTT,CAARAFGALRNTEAFF
TRBJ1-5,NA,TRBV9,NA,TGTGCCAGCAGCCCTGACAGTTACAATCAGCCCCAGCATTTT,CASSPDSYNQPQHF
TRBJ2-7,NA,TRBV1,NA,TGCACCAGCAGCCAATCCAAGCGGGGTCTACCCTACGAGCAGTACTTC,CTSSQSKRGLPYEQYF
TRBJ2-7,TRBD2,TRBV13,NA,TGTGCCAGCAGCTTAGGACCGGGTATCGGGACTAACGAGCAGTACTTC,CASSLGPGIGTNEQYF
TRBJ2-5,TRBD2,TRBV5-8,NA,TGTGCCAGCAGCCCCGGCCCGGGGGGGCTCCAAGAGACCCAGTACTTC,CASSPGPGGLQETQYF
TRBJ1-5,NA,TRBV10-1,few,TGCGCCAGCACCCATGACGGATATCAGCCCCAGCATTTT,CASTHDGYQPQHF
TRBJ2-3,NA,TRBV7-7,NA,TGTGCTAGCAGCTTGGGGGGGGCCGGTACAGATACGCAGTATTTT,CASSLGGAGTDTQYF
TRBJ2-7,NA,TRBV27,NA,TGTGCCAGCAGACCAGGGGCTCGGAACGAGCAGTACTTC,CASRPGARNEQYF
TRBJ2-7,TRBD1,TRBV27,NA,TGTGCCAGCAGGCCCGGGACAGGGTCCTACGAGCAGTACTTC,CASRPGTGSYEQYF
TRBJ1-2,NA,TRBV5-8,NA,TGTGCCAGCAGCTCAGACGACAGATACTATGGCTACACCTTC,CASSSDDRYYGYTF
TRBJ2-7,TRBD1,TRBV6-1,NA,TGTGCCAGCAGTGTTGGGGACAGCTCCTACGAGCAGTACTTC,CASSVGDSSYEQYF
TRBJ2-5,TRBD1,TRBV7-9,NA,TGTGCCAGCAGCTTACCGGACAGGGCGTCCCAGTACTTC,CASSLPDRASQYF
TRBJ2-3,TRBD2,TRBV7-8,NA,TGTGCCAGCAGCTCATTAGCGGGGCTAAACACAGATACGCAGTATTTT,CASSSLAGLNTDTQYF
TRBJ2-1,TRBD2,TRBV5-4,NA,TGTGCCAGCAGCTTGTTGAGCGGGGGGTACAATGAGCAGTTCTTC,CASSLLSGGYNEQFF
TRBJ2-7,TRBD2,TRBV5-1,NA,TGCGCCAGCAGCTTGGCCTGGGGCGGGGGGGCCTACGAGCAGTACTTC,CASSLAWGGGAYEQYF
TRBJ1-5,TRBD1,TRBV6-5,NA,TGTGCCAGCAGTTACGGGCAGGGGGGCAATCAGCCCCAGCATTTT,CASSYGQGGNQPQHF